Reported below is one T cell receptor (beta chain). The CDR3 spans 13 residues. V was shortened by 8 bases and J by 2 bases, with 10 bases between the two germline ends. The germline V gene encodes CDR1 KGHSH and CDR2 LQKENI. Time point of the sample: after trial treatment. Treatment denoted: LDRT plus nivolumab, ipilimumab, low-dose cyclophosphamide and aspirin (RACIN trial). Each eligible patient had an advanced solid tumor, and these tumors lacked tumor-infiltrating lymphocytes. The sample originates from a study of low-dose radiotherapy and immunotherapy resistance in tumors. Background on the study: Participants were given intravenous cyclophosphamide 200 mg/m2 every two weeks, one day before radiation and immunotherapy.

Primers used for first-strand cDNA, a TRAV- and TRBV-specific set, covered both alpha and beta chains. Using a constant-region primer together with a V-primer adapter, TCRs were subjected to about 18 PCR cycles of amplification. After the mRNA was isolated, it was amplified using in vitro transcription. TCRdb reprocessed the reads with MiXCR, giving one entry per CDR3 protein. The table has under 75,000 distinct CDR3 sequences, 20% to 25% seen once. V gene TRBV18 combines with J gene TRBJ1-3; a possible D gene is TRBD1 (5 bases). The input for sequencing was PBMCs, taken after low-dose radiotherapy plus immunotherapy. This TCR came from a male donor with prostate cancer. The CDR3 nucleotides are TGTGCCAGCACCTCGGGGGCTGGAAACACCATATATTTT. It codes for CASTSGAGNTIYF.